The 14 T cell receptor beta chains given below trace back to one sample, sequenced in a study of CD8+ T cells in alopecia areata. As the sequencing template, cDNA was produced by extracting RNA and reverse transcribing it. TCRdb's copy holds only in-frame clones and misses some; the assay was immunoSEQ multiplex PCR. This table holds over 120,000 clones, 58% found once. The sequencing here drew on CD4+ T cells sorted from blood, taken at week 0. The receptors here all came from a human donor with alopecia areata.

The chain carries TRBV5-1 and TRBJ2-7; D is undetermined. V was shortened by 4 bases and J by 4 bases, with 9 bases between the two germline ends. The CDR3 runs 12 residues. The V gene's germline CDR1 is SGHRS and CDR2 YFSETQ. The CDR3 nucleotides are TGCGCCAGCAGCGAACAGAGGTACGAGCAGTACTTC. Its protein product is CASSEQRYEQYF.

The rearrangement links TRBV30 to TRBJ1-2; TRBD1 is a possible D gene (6 bases). The ends were cut back, 5 bases at V and 6 bases at J, with 16 bases in the middle. CDR1 GTSNPN and CDR2 SVGIG come from the germline V gene (reference sequence). The CDR3 totals 13 residues. CDR3 residues: CAWGRLPGDGYTF. The CDR3 coding sequence is TGTGCCTGGGGCCGCCTCCCAGGGGATGGCTACACCTTC.

The chain links TRBV4-1 to TRBJ2-7; 9 bases line up with TRBD1. Germline values: CDR1 MGHRA, CDR2 YSYEKL. The V and J ends lost 1 base and 2 bases, in that order; junction bases with no gene match: 3. The CDR3 is 15 amino acids. The CDR3 sequence is CASSQAGQGAYEQYF. CDR3 in DNA: TGCGCCAGCAGCCAAGCGGGACAGGGAGCCTACGAGCAGTACTTC.

V usage is TRBV5-1 and J usage is TRBJ2-3; the D gene is possibly TRBD2 (5 bases). CDR1 is SGHRS, CDR2 YFSETQ, per germline. The ends were cut back, 4 bases at V and 5 bases at J, with 14 bases in the middle. The CDR3 is 14 residues long. CDR3 sequence reads: CASSAGEIVDTQYF. The CDR3 region has the DNA TGCGCCAGCAGCGCCGGGGAAATAGTAGATACGCAGTATTTT.

This clone was observed a handful of times. The rearrangement uses TRBV5-1 and TRBJ2-3, with D possibly TRBD2 on 6 matching bases. Trimming removed 4 bases from V and 3 bases from J, with 15 bases in between. CDR3 length equals 15 residues. Per germline, CDR1 SGHRS and CDR2 YFSETQ. The CDR3 DNA reads as TGCGCCAGCAGCCTCAAGGTGGGGAGGACAGATACGCAGTATTTT. Translated, it gives CASSLKVGRTDTQYF.

The chain combines TRBV30 with TRBJ1-5; maybe TRBD1 (5 bases). V was trimmed by 5 bases and J by 0 bases, leaving 23 bases between them. This CDR3 is 18 amino acids long. Germline CDR1 is GTSNPN and CDR2 is SVGIG (reference sequence). The CDR3 region has the DNA TGTGCCTGGGCGAGTGGGTCAGGGAAGAGGTATAGCAATCAGCCCCAGCATTTT. Translating gives CAWASGSGKRYSNQPQHF.

CDR3 nucleotide sequence: TGTGCCAGCAGCGGGGGGCCGGAGTACCAAGAGACCCAGTACTTC. Translating it yields CASSGGPEYQETQYF. J is TRBJ2-5 and V is TRBV9, with TRBD1 as a possible D gene (6 bases). Germline V gives CDR1 SGDLS, CDR2 YYNGEE. Trimming took off 3 bases at V and 0 bases at J, with 12 bases between the two ends. There are 15 residues in the CDR3.

The sample holds a few counts of this clone. CDR3 coding DNA: TGCGCCAGCAGCCAGACTAGCGGGGGGGCGTCGTCAGCAGATGAGCAGTTCTTC. Its translation is CASSQTSGGASSADEQFF. The chain couples TRBV4-3 to TRBJ2-1; 14 bases are a match to TRBD2. Looked up from germline, CDR1 is LGHNA and CDR2 is YSLEER. V lost 3 bases and J lost 8; bases outside the gene matches: 12. This CDR3 has 18 residues.

This clone has a single count. V usage is TRBV4-2 and J usage is TRBJ1-1; tentative D call: TRBD1 (6 bases). The germline V and J ends were trimmed by 2 bases and 1 base, with 8 bases remaining between them. CDR3 length equals 14 residues. CDR1 is LGHNA and CDR2 is YNFKEQ in the germline V gene. The CDR3 nucleotides are TGTGCCAGCAGCCAATCGACAGGGAACACTGAAGCTTTCTTT. This gives the protein CASSQSTGNTEAFF.

At least ten counts were recorded for this clone. Written as DNA, the CDR3 is TGTGCCAGCTCACCTGGGACAGGGACTCCCGGTGAAGCTTTCTTT. This encodes CASSPGTGTPGEAFF. The chain recombines TRBV18 with TRBJ1-1, with 9 positions matching TRBD1. CDR3 length: 15 amino acids. V lost 3 bases to trimming and J lost 7 bases; unmatched junction nucleotides: 9. Per germline, CDR1 KGHSH and CDR2 LQKENI.

The V gene is TRBV9, the J gene TRBJ2-7; TRBD2 might be the D (5 bases). This CDR3 is 15 amino acids long. Trimming removed 0 bases from V and 12 bases from J, with 22 bases in between. Germline V gene lookup returns CDR1 SGDLS and CDR2 YYNGEE. This CDR3 is CASSVEDGGLGVRYF. The CDR3 DNA sequence: TGTGCCAGCAGCGTAGAGGACGGCGGGCTAGGTGTTCGGTACTTC.

The rearrangement joins TRBV6-5 to TRBJ2-7; 8 bases agree with TRBD1. From germline, CDR1 is MNHEY and CDR2 SVGAGI. The trim removed 5 bases at V and 11 bases at J, leaving 8 bases unmatched. This CDR3 comprises 12 residues. The CDR3 spells CASSQPEGQEYF. CDR3 in DNA: TGTGCCAGCAGTCAACCAGAGGGACAGGAGTACTTC.

This rearrangement joins TRBV29-1 to TRBJ1-1; 7 positions agree with TRBD1. The CDR3 loop spans 13 amino acids. Per the germline V gene, CDR1 is SQVTM and CDR2 is ANQGSEA. V shed 6 bases, J shed 0 bases, and the junction held 4 bases outside the gene matches. The CDR3 here is CSVDRRLNTEAFF. The CDR3 bases are TGCAGCGTGGACAGGAGATTGAACACTGAAGCTTTCTTT.

This clone turned up a few times. The chain employs TRBV5-6 and TRBJ2-5; the D call may be TRBD1 or TRBD2 (6 bases each). V gave up 0 bases and J gave up 3 bases, with 15 bases separating them. The V gene's germline CDR1 is SGHDT and CDR2 YYEEEE. The CDR3 has 16 residues. CDR3 amino acids: CASSLVGGGGKETQYF. Here the CDR3 DNA reads TGTGCCAGCAGCTTGGTAGGGGGAGGAGGAAAAGAGACCCAGTACTTC.